The present entry profiles one T cell receptor beta chain with its context. The data were obtained in a study of T cell changes during pregnancy in multiple sclerosis. Assay: immunoSEQ multiplex PCR; the TCRdb copy retains only in-frame clones and omits some. The table records 60,000 or so clones, more than 85% of them present only once. Per the germline V gene, CDR1 is SGDLS and CDR2 is YYNGEE. The CDR3 loop spans 13 amino acids. V was cut by 4 bases and J by 10 bases, with 17 bases left in between. This chain connects TRBV9 to TRBJ1-1; possibly TRBD1 for D (6 bases). The receptor was isolated from a female donor with multiple sclerosis, enrolled in a pregnancy study. This specimen was peripheral blood, taken in the first trimester of pregnancy. The CDR3 region is CASSLFPGQRAFF. CDR3 nucleotide sequence: TGTGCCAGCAGCCTATTTCCGGGACAAAGAGCTTTCTTT.